The 2 T cell receptor beta chains presented below share a single source sample, sequenced in a study of shared T cell receptors in the human thymus. Clones were sequenced by immunoSEQ multiplex PCR, and TCRdb holds only the in-frame ones, with some missing. The sample records about 500,000 clones, 78% being singletons. The data also belong to a second study, concerning human thymus T cells.

Sequencing was carried out using thymocytes. All receptors come from a boy in the first two years of life with a congenital heart defect.

This clone was observed a handful of times. This chain joins TRBV6-1 and TRBJ2-2, with 7 positions matching TRBD1. This CDR3 is built from 15 residues. Germline V CDR1 and CDR2: MNHNS, SASEGT. V was pared by 2 bases and J by 4 bases, with 4 bases of the junction left unmatched. The CDR3 DNA sequence: TGTGCCAGCAGTGAAACGGGACAGACCACCGGGGAGCTGTTTTTT. Its translation is CASSETGQTTGELFF.

In DNA form, the CDR3 reads TGCAGCGTTGAGGGAGCGGGAGAGGGGGCCGGGGAGCTGTTTTTT. Translated, it gives CSVEGAGEGAGELFF. This chain joins TRBV29-1 and TRBJ2-2, with 8 bases lining up with TRBD2. The CDR3 covers 15 residues. The V segment lost 3 bases and the J segment 6 bases; nucleotides outside the gene matches: 9. Germline loops: CDR1 SQVTM, CDR2 ANQGSEA.